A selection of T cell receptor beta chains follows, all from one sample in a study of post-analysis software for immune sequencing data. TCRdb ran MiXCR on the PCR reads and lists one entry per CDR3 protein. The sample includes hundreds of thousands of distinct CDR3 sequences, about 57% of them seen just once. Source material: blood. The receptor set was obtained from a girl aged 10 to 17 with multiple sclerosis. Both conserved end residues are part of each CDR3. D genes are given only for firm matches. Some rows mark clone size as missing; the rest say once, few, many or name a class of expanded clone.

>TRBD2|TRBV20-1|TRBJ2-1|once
TGCAGTGCTAGGGACCGACTAGCGGGAGGACTATACAATGAGCAGTTCTTC
CSARDRLAGGLYNEQFF
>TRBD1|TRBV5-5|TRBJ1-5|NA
TGTGCCAGCAGCTTAGACTCGACAGGGAGCAATCAGCCCCAGCATTTT
CASSLDSTGSNQPQHF
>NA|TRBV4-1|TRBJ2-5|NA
TGCGCCAGCAGCCAAGATGGGGGAGGATTGCAGCAAGAGACCCAGTACTTC
CASSQDGGGLQQETQYF
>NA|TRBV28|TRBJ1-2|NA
TGTGCCAGCAGTTTGAAGTTCGGGCAGGGGTTTGGCTACACCTTC
CASSLKFGQGFGYTF
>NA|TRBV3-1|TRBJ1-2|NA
TGTGCCAGCAGCCCGACGGCCCGAAGACGTGGCTACACCTTC
CASSPTARRRGYTF
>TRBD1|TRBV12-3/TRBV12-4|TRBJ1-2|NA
TGTGCCAGCAGTCAATGGGACAGCGGCTACACCTTC
CASSQWDSGYTF
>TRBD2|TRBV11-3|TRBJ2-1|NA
TGTGCCAGCAGCTTAGATAGTCCTAGCGGGAGCTCCTACAATGAGCAGTTCTTC
CASSLDSPSGSSYNEQFF
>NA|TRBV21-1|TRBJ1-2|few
TGTGCCAGCAGAATGGGGAGCTACACCTTC
CASRMGSYTF
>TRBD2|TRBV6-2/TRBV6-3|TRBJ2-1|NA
TGTGCCAGCAGTCCCGGGGGGGGCCCCTTAGAGCAGTTCTTC
CASSPGGGPLEQFF
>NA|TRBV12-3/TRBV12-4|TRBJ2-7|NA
TGTGCCAGCAGTTTTCGAATGTACGAGCAGTACTTC
CASSFRMYEQYF
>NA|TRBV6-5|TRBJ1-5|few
TGTGCCAGCAGTTACTCCCGAAATCAGCCCCAGCATTTT
CASSYSRNQPQHF
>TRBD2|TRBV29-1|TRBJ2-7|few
TGCAGCGTGAGCGGGAGAGGTTCCTACGAGCAGTACTTC
CSVSGRGSYEQYF
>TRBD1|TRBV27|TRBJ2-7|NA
TGTGCCAGCGGCCAATTTCGGGACAGGGACCTCGAGCAGTACTTC
CASGQFRDRDLEQYF
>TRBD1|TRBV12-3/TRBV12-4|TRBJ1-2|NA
TGTGCCAGCCAGTGGGAGGGGGCGTCTGGCTACACCTTC
CASQWEGASGYTF
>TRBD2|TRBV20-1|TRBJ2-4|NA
TGCAGTGCTGGACCGGGACTAGCGGGGCTCCAAAACATTCAGTACTTC
CSAGPGLAGLQNIQYF
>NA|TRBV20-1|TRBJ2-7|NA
TGCAGTGCTAGAGATCATCTCCGGGGGAGCTCCTACGGGCAGTACTTC
CSARDHLRGSSYGQYF
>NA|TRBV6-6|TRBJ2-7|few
TGTGCCAGCAGTTACTCCGCGGAAACCTACGAGCAGTACTTC
CASSYSAETYEQYF
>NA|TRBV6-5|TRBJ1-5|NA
TGTGCCAGCAGTATGACAGTAGCGAATCAGCCCCAGCATTTT
CASSMTVANQPQHF
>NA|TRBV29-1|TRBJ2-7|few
TGCAGCGTTGCGAAGGGCTCCCCGTCCGTCTACGAGCAGTACTTC
CSVAKGSPSVYEQYF
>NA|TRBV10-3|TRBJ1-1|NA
TGTGCCATCAGTGCCGACAGTGAAGCTTTCTTT
CAISADSEAFF
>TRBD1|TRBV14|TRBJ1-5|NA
TGTGCCAGCAGCCAAGGCGGGGGGACAGGGAATCAGCCCCAGCATTTT
CASSQGGGTGNQPQHF
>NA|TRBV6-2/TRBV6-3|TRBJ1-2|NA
TGTGCCAGCAGTTACCAGGGATACGGCTACACCTTC
CASSYQGYGYTF
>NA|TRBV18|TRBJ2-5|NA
TGTGCCAGCTCACCTGATTGGGGGAGAGAGACCCAGTACTTC
CASSPDWGRETQYF
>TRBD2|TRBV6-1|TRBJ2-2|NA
TGTGCCAGCAGGGGCCCGGGACTAGCGGATACCGGGGAGCTGTTTTTT
CASRGPGLADTGELFF
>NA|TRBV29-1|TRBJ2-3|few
TGCAGCGTTGAACCTGACCGAGCGACGGATACGCAGTATTTT
CSVEPDRATDTQYF
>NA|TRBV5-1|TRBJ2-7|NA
TGCGCCAGCAGCTTGGGTCAGTTCAACTGCGAGCAGTACTTC
CASSLGQFNCEQYF
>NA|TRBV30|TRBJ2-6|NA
TGTGCCTGGATGCGGGGGCGGGCCCTTGCTGGGGCCAACGTCCTGACTTTC
CAWMRGRALAGANVLTF
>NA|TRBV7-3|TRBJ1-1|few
TGTGCCAGCAGCTTACAGGGAGGTGGGACTGAAGCTTTCTTT
CASSLQGGGTEAFF
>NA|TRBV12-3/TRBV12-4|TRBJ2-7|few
TGTGCCAGCAGTCCGAGCGGAGGGTTGTCCTACGAGCAGTACTTC
CASSPSGGLSYEQYF
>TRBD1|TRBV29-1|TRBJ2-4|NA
TGCAGCGTCGAACAGTACAGGGGGCCGAAAAACATTCAGTACTTC
CSVEQYRGPKNIQYF
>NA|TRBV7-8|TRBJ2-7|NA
TGTGCCAGCAGCCCTCGGCGGGCTTCCAACTCCTACGAGCAGTACTTC
CASSPRRASNSYEQYF
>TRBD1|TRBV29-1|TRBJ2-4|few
TGCAGCGCCTCGGACAGGGGGAACATTCAGTACTTC
CSASDRGNIQYF
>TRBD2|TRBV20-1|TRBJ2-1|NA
TGCAGTGCTTATAGCGGGGGGTTCAATGAGCAGTTCTTC
CSAYSGGFNEQFF
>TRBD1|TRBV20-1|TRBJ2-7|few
TGCAGTGCTAGGGACAGGGGGCGCCCCCACGAGCAGTACTTC
CSARDRGRPHEQYF
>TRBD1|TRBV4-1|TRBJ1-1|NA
TGCGCCAGCAGCCTCACAGGACAGGGGGGGACTGAAGCTTTCTTT
CASSLTGQGGTEAFF
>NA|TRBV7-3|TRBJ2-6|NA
TGTGCCAGCAGCTTACGGGGGGCCAACGTCCTGACTTTC
CASSLRGANVLTF
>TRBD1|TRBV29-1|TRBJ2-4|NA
TGCAGTGTTTCCGGGACAGGGGAAAACATTCAGTACTTC
CSVSGTGENIQYF
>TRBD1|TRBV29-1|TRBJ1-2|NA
TGCAGCGTTGACGTACAGGGGAAGAACTATGGCTACACCTTC
CSVDVQGKNYGYTF
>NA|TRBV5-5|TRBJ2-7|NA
TGTGCCAGCAGCTTGGCCCTGACTCAGGGAGGATACGAGCAGTACTTC
CASSLALTQGGYEQYF
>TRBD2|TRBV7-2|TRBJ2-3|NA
TGTGCCAGCAGCTTAGGGTACAGCGGGGGAAATAAGGATACGCAGTATTTT
CASSLGYSGGNKDTQYF
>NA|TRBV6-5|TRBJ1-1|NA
TGTGCCAGCAGTAACCACCTGAACACTGAAGCTTTCTTT
CASSNHLNTEAFF
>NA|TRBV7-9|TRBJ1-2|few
TGTGCCAGCAGCTTAGGCAGGGCGCCTAACTATGGCTACACCTTC
CASSLGRAPNYGYTF
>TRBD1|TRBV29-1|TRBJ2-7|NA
TGCAGCGTTTTGGACAGGGCCAGCGAGCAGTACTTC
CSVLDRASEQYF
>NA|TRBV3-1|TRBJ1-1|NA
TGTGCCAGCAGCCAAGTTCGCCCGTCGCGAGCTAACACTGAAGCTTTCTTT
CASSQVRPSRANTEAFF
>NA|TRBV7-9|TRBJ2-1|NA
TGTGCCAGCACCAACCTGGGCAATGAGCAGTTCTTC
CASTNLGNEQFF
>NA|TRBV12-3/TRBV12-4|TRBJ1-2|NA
TGTGCCAGCAGTTTATGGCGCTTAGGGAGCTATGGCTACACCTTC
CASSLWRLGSYGYTF